This T cell receptor (beta chain) was profiled in a study of low-dose radiotherapy and immunotherapy resistance in tumors. About the research overall: Each patient was administered nivolumab intravenously at 240 mg, which was a flat dose, every two weeks, along with intravenous ipilimumab at 1 mg/kg every six weeks.

The CDR3 has 14 amino acids. Germline V gene lookup returns CDR1 MGHDK and CDR2 SYGVNS. V gave up 2 bases and J gave up 1 base, with 8 bases separating them. First-strand cDNA relied on TRAV- and TRBV-specific primers spanning alpha and beta chains. A constant-region primer paired with the V-primer adapter amplified TCRs over about 19 PCR cycles. From the reads, TCRdb called clonotypes with MiXCR, one entry per CDR3 protein. The table lists approximately 46,000 distinct CDR3 sequences, around a quarter of them singletons. This clonotype was counted many times. Noted time point: after trial treatment. Treatment: LDRT plus nivolumab, ipilimumab, low-dose cyclophosphamide and aspirin (RACIN trial). All of the donors were given nivolumab, ipilimumab, aspirin, low-dose cyclophosphamide and low-dose radiotherapy as part of RACIN, a single-arm trial.

The rearrangement links TRBV25-1 to TRBJ1-1; D gene ambiguous. This receptor was taken from a male donor with prostate cancer. Sample: PBMCs, taken after low-dose radiotherapy plus immunotherapy. Here the CDR3 reads CASSESGANTEAFF. CDR3 coding DNA: TGTGCCAGCAGTGAAAGTGGTGCGAACACTGAAGCTTTCTTT.